This T cell receptor beta chain was identified during a study of human T cells and chemical hapten exposure. Study overall: In the sensitization step, 2% DPC was placed on approximately 2 cm by approximately 2 cm of upper inner arm skin.

In this sample, this clonotype turned up many times. The CDR3 spans 15 residues. The V gene end was trimmed by 4 bases and the J gene end by 4 bases; junction bases not matched to a gene: 7. In TCRdb, the RACE reads were re-called with MiXCR into one record per CDR3 protein. Here the sample spans 62,000 or so distinct CDR3 sequences, roughly 11% being singletons. The time point was: patch test 3, about 24 weeks after DPC sensitization. The treatment: therapeutic diphenylcyclopropenone sensitization with weekly scalp DPC. The V gene is TRBV12-3 or TRBV12-4, the J gene TRBJ1-2, with 9 bases lining up with TRBD1. The sample in question was whole blood, obtained in connection with sensitization to the hapten diphenylcyclopropenone (DPC). The TCR was taken from a woman aged 25 to 39 with alopecia areata. Some clones in this sample may be carry-over from other donors' samples. In DNA, the CDR3 is TGTGCCAGCAGTTCTAACCGGGACAGGGTCTATGGCTACACCTTC. Amino acids: CASSSNRDRVYGYTF.